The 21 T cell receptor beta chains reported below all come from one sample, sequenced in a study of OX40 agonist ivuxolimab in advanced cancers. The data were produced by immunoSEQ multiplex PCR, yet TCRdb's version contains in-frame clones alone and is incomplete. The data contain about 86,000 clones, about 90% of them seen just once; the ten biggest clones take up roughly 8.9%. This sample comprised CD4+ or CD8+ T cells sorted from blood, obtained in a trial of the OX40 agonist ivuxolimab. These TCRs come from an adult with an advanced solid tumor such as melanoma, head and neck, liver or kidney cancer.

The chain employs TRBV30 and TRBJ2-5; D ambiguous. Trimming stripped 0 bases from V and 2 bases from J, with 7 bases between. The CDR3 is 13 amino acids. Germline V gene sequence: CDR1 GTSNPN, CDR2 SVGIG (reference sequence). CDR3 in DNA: TGTGCCTGGAGTGTAGTACAGCAAGAGACCCAGTACTTC. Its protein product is CAWSVVQQETQYF. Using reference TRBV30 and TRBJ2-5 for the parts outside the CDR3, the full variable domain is SQTIHQWPATLVQPVGSPLSLECTVEGTSNPNLYWYRQAAGRGLQLLFYSVGIGQISSEVPQNLSASRPQDRQFILSSKKLLLSDSGFYLCAWSVVQQETQYFGPGTRLLVL.

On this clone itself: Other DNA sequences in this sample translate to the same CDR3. CDR3 loop: CASSLPGKGTEAFF. As DNA, the CDR3 is TGTGCCAGCAGTTTACCGGGTAAGGGAACTGAAGCTTTCTTT. The chain employs TRBV27 and TRBJ1-1; D is unresolved. Germline V gene data show CDR1 as MNHEY and CDR2 as SMNVEV (reference sequence). There are 14 residues in the CDR3. Trimming took 2 bases from V and 5 from J, leaving 12 bases between them.

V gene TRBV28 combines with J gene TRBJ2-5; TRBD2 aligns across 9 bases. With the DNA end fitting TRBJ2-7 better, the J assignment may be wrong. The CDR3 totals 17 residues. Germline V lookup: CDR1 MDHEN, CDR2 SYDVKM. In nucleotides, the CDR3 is TGTGCCAGCAGTTTGGCGGGTCCCGGACTAGCGAGTTACGAGCAGTACTTC. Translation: CASSLAGPGLASYEQYF.

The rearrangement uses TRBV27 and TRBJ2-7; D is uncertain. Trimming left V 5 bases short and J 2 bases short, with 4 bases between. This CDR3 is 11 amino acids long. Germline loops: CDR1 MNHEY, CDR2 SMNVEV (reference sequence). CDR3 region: CASSGPYEQYF. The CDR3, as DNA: TGTGCCAGCAGTGGGCCCTACGAGCAGTACTTC.

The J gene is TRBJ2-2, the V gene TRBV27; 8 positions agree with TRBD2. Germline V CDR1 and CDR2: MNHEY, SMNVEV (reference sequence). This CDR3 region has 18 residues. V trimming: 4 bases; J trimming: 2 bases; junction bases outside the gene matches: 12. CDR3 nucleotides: TGTGCCAGCAGTTACCCCCGGACTAGCTTACCAAACACCGGGGAGCTGTTTTTT. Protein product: CASSYPRTSLPNTGELFF.

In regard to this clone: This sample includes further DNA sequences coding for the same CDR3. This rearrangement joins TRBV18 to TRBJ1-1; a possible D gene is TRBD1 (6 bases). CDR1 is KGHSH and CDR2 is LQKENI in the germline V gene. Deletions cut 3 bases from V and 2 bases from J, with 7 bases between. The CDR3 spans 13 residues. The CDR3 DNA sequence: TGTGCCAGCTCACCGGGGACAAACACTGAAGCTTTCTTT. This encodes CASSPGTNTEAFF.

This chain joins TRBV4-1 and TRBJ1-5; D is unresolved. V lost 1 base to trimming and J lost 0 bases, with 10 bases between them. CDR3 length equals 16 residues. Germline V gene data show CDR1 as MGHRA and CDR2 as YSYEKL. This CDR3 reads CASSQVGSYSNQPQHF. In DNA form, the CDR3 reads TGCGCCAGCAGCCAAGTTGGTTCGTATAGCAATCAGCCCCAGCATTTT.

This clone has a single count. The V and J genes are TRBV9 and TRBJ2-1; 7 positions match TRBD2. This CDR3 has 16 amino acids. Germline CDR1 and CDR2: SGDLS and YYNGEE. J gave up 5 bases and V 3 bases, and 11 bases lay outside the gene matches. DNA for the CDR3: TGTGCCAGCAGCGAGCGTCCGGGGCGGGAGAACAATGAGCAGTTCTTC. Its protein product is CASSERPGRENNEQFF.

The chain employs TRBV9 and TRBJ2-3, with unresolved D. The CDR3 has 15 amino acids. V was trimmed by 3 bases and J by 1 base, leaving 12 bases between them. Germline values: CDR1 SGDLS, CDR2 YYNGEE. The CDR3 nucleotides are TGTGCCAGCAGCGAAGACCTGGCGGGCACAGATACGCAGTATTTT. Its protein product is CASSEDLAGTDTQYF.

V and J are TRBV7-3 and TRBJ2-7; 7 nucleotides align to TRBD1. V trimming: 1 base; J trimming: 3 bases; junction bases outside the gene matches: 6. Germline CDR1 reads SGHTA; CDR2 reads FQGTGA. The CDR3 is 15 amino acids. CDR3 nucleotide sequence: TGTGCCAGCAGCTTAAATGGCGACAGGGTCTACGAGCAGTACTTC. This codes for CASSLNGDRVYEQYF.

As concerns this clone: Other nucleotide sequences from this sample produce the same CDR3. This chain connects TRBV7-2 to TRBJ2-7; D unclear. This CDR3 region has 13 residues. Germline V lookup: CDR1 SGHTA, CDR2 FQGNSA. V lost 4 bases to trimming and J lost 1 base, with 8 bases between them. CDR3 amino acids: CASSSRQSYEQYF. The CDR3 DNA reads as TGTGCCAGCAGCTCCCGGCAGTCCTACGAGCAGTACTTC.

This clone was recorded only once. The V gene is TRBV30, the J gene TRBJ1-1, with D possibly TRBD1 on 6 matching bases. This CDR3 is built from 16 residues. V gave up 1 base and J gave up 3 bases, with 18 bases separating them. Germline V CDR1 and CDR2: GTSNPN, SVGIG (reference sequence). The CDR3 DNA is TGTGCCTGGAGTGCCGGGACATTGGGAGGGTACACTGAAGCTTTCTTT. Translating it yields CAWSAGTLGGYTEAFF.

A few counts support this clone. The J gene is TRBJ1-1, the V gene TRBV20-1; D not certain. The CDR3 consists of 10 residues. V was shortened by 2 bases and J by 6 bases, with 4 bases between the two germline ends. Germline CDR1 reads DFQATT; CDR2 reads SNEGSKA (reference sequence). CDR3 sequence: CSARRPEAFF. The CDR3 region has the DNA TGCAGTGCTAGACGTCCTGAAGCTTTCTTT.

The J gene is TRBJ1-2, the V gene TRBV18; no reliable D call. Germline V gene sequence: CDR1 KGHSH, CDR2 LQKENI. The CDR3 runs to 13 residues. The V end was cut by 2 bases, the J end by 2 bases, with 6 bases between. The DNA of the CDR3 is TGTGCCAGCTCACCAGGAGAGAACTATGGCTACACCTTC. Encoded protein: CASSPGENYGYTF.

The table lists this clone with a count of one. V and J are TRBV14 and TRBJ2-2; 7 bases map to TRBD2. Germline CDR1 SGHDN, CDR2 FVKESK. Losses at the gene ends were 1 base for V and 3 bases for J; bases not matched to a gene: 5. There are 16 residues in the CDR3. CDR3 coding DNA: TGTGCCAGCAGCCAAGTGGGCGGGAGCTACACCGGGGAGCTGTTTTTT. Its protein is CASSQVGGSYTGELFF.

CDR3 DNA: TGTGCCAGCAGCTTAGAGTTTTCGGCAGACCGGGGCTACACCTTC. Amino acid sequence: CASSLEFSADRGYTF. The chain combines TRBV7-9 with TRBJ1-2; no clear D gene. Trimming removed 1 base from V and 8 bases from J, with 17 bases in between. Germline CDR1 is SEHNR and CDR2 is FQNEAQ (reference sequence). The CDR3 consists of 15 residues.

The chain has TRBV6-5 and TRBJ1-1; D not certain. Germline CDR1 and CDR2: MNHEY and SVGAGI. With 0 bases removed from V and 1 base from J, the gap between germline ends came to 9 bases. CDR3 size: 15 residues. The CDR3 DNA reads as TGTGCCAGCAGTTACTCGAGTCACGAGAACACTGAAGCTTTCTTT. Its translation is CASSYSSHENTEAFF.

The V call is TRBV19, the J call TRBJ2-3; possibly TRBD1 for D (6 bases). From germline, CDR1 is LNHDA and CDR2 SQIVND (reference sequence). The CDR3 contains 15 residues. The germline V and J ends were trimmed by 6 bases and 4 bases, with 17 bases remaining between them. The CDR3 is CASRAWTDHPDTQYF. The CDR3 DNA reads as TGTGCCAGTAGAGCATGGACAGATCACCCAGATACGCAGTATTTT.

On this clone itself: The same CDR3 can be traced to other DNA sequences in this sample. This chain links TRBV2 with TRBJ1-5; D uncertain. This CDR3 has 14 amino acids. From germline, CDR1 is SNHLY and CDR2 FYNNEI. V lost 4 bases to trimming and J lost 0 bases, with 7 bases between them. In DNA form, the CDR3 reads TGTGCCAGCAGTGGAGGATATAGCAATCAGCCCCAGCATTTT. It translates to CASSGGYSNQPQHF.

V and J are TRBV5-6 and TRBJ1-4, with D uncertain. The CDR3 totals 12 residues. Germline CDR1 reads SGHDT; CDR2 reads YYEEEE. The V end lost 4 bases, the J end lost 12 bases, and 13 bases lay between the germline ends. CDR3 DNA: TGTGCCAGCAGCGGTATGGGGTTAGAACTGTTTTTT. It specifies CASSGMGLELFF.

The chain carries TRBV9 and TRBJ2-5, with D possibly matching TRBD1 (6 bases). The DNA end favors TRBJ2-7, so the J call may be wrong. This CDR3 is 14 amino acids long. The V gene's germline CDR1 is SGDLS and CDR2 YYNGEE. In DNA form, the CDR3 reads TGTGCCAGCAGCGTCAGCGGACAGTCCTACGAGCAGTACTTC. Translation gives CASSVSGQSYEQYF.